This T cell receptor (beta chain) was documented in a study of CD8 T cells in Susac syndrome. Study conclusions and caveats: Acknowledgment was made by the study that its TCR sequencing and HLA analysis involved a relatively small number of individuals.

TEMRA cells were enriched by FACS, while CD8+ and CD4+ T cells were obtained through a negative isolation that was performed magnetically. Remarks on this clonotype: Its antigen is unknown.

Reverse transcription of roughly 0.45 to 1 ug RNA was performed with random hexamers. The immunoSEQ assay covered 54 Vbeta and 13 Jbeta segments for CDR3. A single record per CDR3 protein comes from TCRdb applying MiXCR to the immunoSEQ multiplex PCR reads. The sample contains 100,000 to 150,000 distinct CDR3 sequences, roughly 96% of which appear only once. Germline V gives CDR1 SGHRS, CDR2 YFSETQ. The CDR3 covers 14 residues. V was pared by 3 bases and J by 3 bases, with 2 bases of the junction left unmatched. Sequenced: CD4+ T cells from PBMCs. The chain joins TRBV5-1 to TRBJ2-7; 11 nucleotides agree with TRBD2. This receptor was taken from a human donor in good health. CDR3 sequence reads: CASSYGTSGYEQYF. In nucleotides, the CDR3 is TGCGCCAGCAGCTACGGGACTAGCGGCTACGAGCAGTACTTC.